The following is a TCR beta chain sequence with its context. TCRdb's copy holds only in-frame clones and misses some; the assay was immunoSEQ multiplex PCR. The sample lists about 140,000 clones; more than 70% were seen once. Individuals drawn from under 30 US areas were roughly 18 to 95 years old. Participants' own reports of clinical history determined their cohort assignment. The data originate from a study of blood T cell repertoires in COVID-19. Study details: Nucleic acid was either cDNA or gDNA, and it came from T cells, B-cell-depleted T cells, or PBMCs.

In germline, CDR1 is MGHRA, CDR2 YSYEKL. V lost 3 bases and J lost 1, with 10 bases in between. CDR3 size: 15 residues. The receptor was derived from a man in his forties with acute COVID-19. The chain recombines TRBV4-1 with TRBJ1-5, with D maybe TRBD1 (6 bases). Sequencing was performed on PBMCs or T cells enriched from blood (not recorded which). CDR3 region: CASSHVTGSNQPQHF. For the CDR3, the DNA is TGCGCCAGCAGCCACGTAACAGGGAGCAATCAGCCCCAGCATTTT.